A single sample gave rise to the 20 T cell receptor beta chains below, sequenced in a study of cytomegalovirus exposure and HLA in healthy donors. Primers: 60 Vbeta forward and 13 Jbeta reverse. Only in-frame clones appear in the TCRdb table, and some are missing; sequencing was by immunoSEQ multiplex PCR. The repertoire includes 120,000 to 150,000 clones, over 55% of them detected once, and approximately 2% sits in the top ten. The source material was PBMCs. Receptors were obtained from a man in his forties in good health and CMV-seronegative.

The chain recombines TRBV5-6 with TRBJ2-2, with 7 bases identical to TRBD1. CDR1 SGHDT and CDR2 YYEEEE come from the germline V gene. This CDR3 comprises 17 residues. V dropped 0 bases and J dropped 0; count of bases not matched to a gene: 5. CDR3 nucleotide sequence: TGTGCCAGCAGCTTGGGACAGGGAACGGCGAACACCGGGGAGCTGTTTTTT. It translates to CASSLGQGTANTGELFF.

The chain recombines TRBV28 with TRBJ2-7; no definite D call. Trimming left V 2 bases short and J 2 bases short, with 7 bases between. Per germline, CDR1 MDHEN and CDR2 SYDVKM. There are 13 residues in the CDR3. CDR3 in amino acids: CASSLSRAYEQYF. The CDR3 DNA reads as TGTGCCAGCAGTTTAAGCCGAGCCTACGAGCAGTACTTC. Complete variable domain (other parts from reference TRBV28 and TRBJ2-7): DVKVTQSSRYLVKRTGEKVFLECVQDMDHENMFWYRQDPGLGLRLIYFSYDVKMKEKGDIPEGYSVSREKKERFSLILESASTNQTSMYLCASSLSRAYEQYFGPGTRLTVT.

This clone was recorded only once. V usage is TRBV4-2 and J usage is TRBJ2-3; 9 bases are a match to TRBD1. The CDR3 runs 15 residues. Germline CDR1 and CDR2: LGHNA and YNFKEQ. Losses at the gene ends were 8 bases for V and 2 bases for J; bases not matched to a gene: 8. The CDR3 DNA is TGTGCCAGCGGAGCAAGGACAGGGGACACAGATACGCAGTATTTT. Translation: CASGARTGDTDTQYF.

Comment on this clone: Germline and junction disagree at one end, which may indicate a read error. J is TRBJ1-5 and V is TRBV2; 7 bases line up with TRBD1. The CDR3 runs 15 residues. The V gene's germline CDR1 is SNHLY and CDR2 FYNNEI. This chain's CDR3 is CASSERAGGNQPQNF. The CDR3 region has the DNA TGTGCCAGCAGTGAACGGGCAGGGGGAAATCAGCCCCAGAATTTT.

This chain joins TRBV2 and TRBJ2-7; TRBD1 matches 8 bases. The junction had 5 bases not matched to a gene; V was cut back by 2 bases and J by 2 bases. The CDR3 extends over 15 amino acids. Germline lookup yields CDR1 SNHLY and CDR2 FYNNEI. CDR3 loop: CASSERTGYTYEQYF. CDR3 DNA sequence: TGTGCCAGCAGTGAACGGACAGGGTATACCTACGAGCAGTACTTC.

The V call is TRBV20-1, the J call TRBJ2-7; a weak D match, TRBD2 (5 bases). CDR3 length: 11 amino acids. Germline V gene data show CDR1 as DFQATT and CDR2 as SNEGSKA (reference sequence). The CDR3: CRADSTYEQYF. The CDR3 DNA sequence: TGCAGGGCGGACTCAACCTACGAGCAGTACTTC.

The chain has TRBV19 and TRBJ1-1; a possible D gene is TRBD1 (5 bases). The ends were cut back, 1 base at V and 4 bases at J, with 10 bases in the middle. CDR1 and CDR2 (germline): LNHDA, SQIVND (reference sequence). The CDR3 covers 14 residues. CDR3 sequence: CASSIGGQVTEAFF. The CDR3 nucleotides read TGTGCCAGTAGTATAGGGGGCCAGGTCACTGAAGCTTTCTTT.

The V and J genes are TRBV5-6 and TRBJ2-7, with TRBD2 matching 8 bases. Per germline, CDR1 SGHDT and CDR2 YYEEEE. This CDR3 is 15 amino acids long. With V trimmed by 4 bases and J by 4 bases, 10 bases remained unmatched. CDR3 coding DNA: TGTGCCAGCAGCAGCCCGGGACTAGTGGCTTACGAGCAGTACTTC. Residues: CASSSPGLVAYEQYF.

The genes are TRBV18 and TRBJ2-2, with TRBD1 matching 8 bases. CDR1 is KGHSH, CDR2 LQKENI, per germline. The CDR3 totals 15 residues. V lost 5 bases to trimming and J lost 1 base; unmatched junction nucleotides: 3. The chain's CDR3 is CASSFDRGNTGELFF. The CDR3 DNA follows: TGTGCCAGCTCATTTGACAGGGGGAACACCGGGGAGCTGTTTTTT.

The table lists this clone with a count of one. The gene calls are TRBV6-5 and TRBJ2-1; weak D call: TRBD1 (5 bases). Per germline, CDR1 MNHEY and CDR2 SVGAGI. This CDR3 has 15 residues. V was cut by 0 bases and J by 10 bases, with 16 bases left in between. The CDR3 spells CASSYSIGASAEQFF. The DNA for the CDR3 is TGTGCCAGCAGTTACTCGATAGGGGCCTCGGCGGAGCAGTTCTTC.

Comment on this clone: Germline and junction disagree at one end, which may indicate a read error. The CDR3 protein is CASSDRGEISFEQYF. The CDR3 coding sequence is TGTGCCAGCAGTGACAGGGGCGAAATCTCCTTCGAGCAGTACTTC. This chain links TRBV6-1 with TRBJ2-7; tentative D call: TRBD1 (6 bases). This CDR3 has 15 amino acids. CDR1 is MNHNS and CDR2 is SASEGT in the germline V gene.

J is TRBJ2-7 and V is TRBV7-9, with 8 positions matching TRBD1. Germline CDR1 is SEHNR and CDR2 is FQNEAQ (reference sequence). The ends lost 5 bases at V and 5 bases at J; junction bases unmatched: 14. The CDR3 consists of 16 residues. CDR3 protein: CASSPPGTGDKHEQYF. For the CDR3, the DNA is TGTGCCAGCAGCCCCCCCGGGACAGGAGACAAGCACGAGCAGTACTTC.

The genes are TRBV4-1 and TRBJ2-1; 8 bases are shared with TRBD1. V shed 1 base and J 6 bases; nucleotides not matched to a gene: 11. The CDR3 is 17 residues long. Germline CDR1 is MGHRA and CDR2 is YSYEKL. The CDR3, as DNA: TGCGCCAGCAGCCAAGTTATACTCAGGGGGCTCGGCAATGAGCAGTTCTTC. Its translation is CASSQVILRGLGNEQFF.

This clone has more than one count but fewer than ten. The J gene is TRBJ2-5, the V gene TRBV6-5, with TRBD2 identical over 11 bases. CDR1 is MNHEY and CDR2 is SVGAGI in the germline V gene. Unmatched junction bases numbered 9, after V lost 0 bases and J lost 9 bases. This CDR3 comprises 16 residues. The CDR3, as DNA: TGTGCCAGCAGTTACTCGGCTAGCGGGGGGATCGGGGCCCAGTACTTC. Protein: CASSYSASGGIGAQYF.

This clone was recorded a few times. V usage is TRBV13 and J usage is TRBJ2-1, with 7 bases that match TRBD2. The CDR3 is 16 amino acids. V dropped 2 bases and J dropped 1; count of bases not matched to a gene: 5. Germline values: CDR1 PRHDT, CDR2 FYEKMQ (reference sequence). The CDR3 spells CASSLPGGGSYNEQFF. The CDR3 DNA reads as TGTGCCAGCAGCTTACCTGGGGGGGGTTCCTACAATGAGCAGTTCTTC.

This chain connects TRBV7-2 to TRBJ2-5, with TRBD1 matching over 7 bases. Germline V gives CDR1 SGHTA, CDR2 FQGNSA. The length of the CDR3 is 13 residues. The V segment lost 5 bases and the J segment 7 bases; nucleotides outside the gene matches: 7. The CDR3, as DNA: TGTGCCAGCAGCCCCAGGGGGTGGGGGACCCAGTACTTC. This codes for CASSPRGWGTQYF.

The chain couples TRBV10-3 to TRBJ2-3; D is possibly TRBD1 (6 bases). Deletions cut 3 bases from V and 2 bases from J, with 15 bases between. The CDR3 spans 16 residues. The germline V gene has CDR1 ENHRY and CDR2 SYGVKD. The CDR3 loop is CAISDPLTGLTDTQYF. The CDR3 DNA is TGTGCCATCAGTGACCCTCTGACAGGCCTCACAGATACGCAGTATTTT.

The chain is built from TRBV7-6 and TRBJ2-5; 7 bases fit TRBD1. CDR1 is SGHVS and CDR2 is FNYEAQ in the germline V gene. The CDR3 is 15 amino acids. V was clipped by 5 bases and J by 3 bases; unmatched bases: 9. The CDR3 reads CASSLTGQPKETQYF. The CDR3 coding sequence is TGTGCCAGCAGCCTAACGGGACAGCCCAAAGAGACCCAGTACTTC.

This clone has more than one count but fewer than ten. The gene calls are TRBV9 and TRBJ2-7; D is possibly TRBD1 (5 bases). From germline, CDR1 is SGDLS and CDR2 YYNGEE. V dropped 3 bases and J dropped 5 bases, with 9 bases sitting between them. This CDR3 spans 12 amino acids. The CDR3 region is CASSATGHEQYF. The CDR3 DNA is TGTGCCAGCAGCGCCACAGGACACGAGCAGTACTTC.

V is TRBV7-2 and J is TRBJ2-3; possible D gene TRBD2, 6 bases. The CDR3 length is 15 residues. V shed 2 bases and J shed 0 bases, with 9 bases lying between them. Germline-derived CDR1 and CDR2 are SGHTA and FQGNSA. This CDR3 reads CASSLQSGSTDTQYF. The DNA of the CDR3 is TGTGCCAGCAGCTTACAGAGCGGGAGCACAGATACGCAGTATTTT. The full variable domain, completed using reference TRBV7-2 and TRBJ2-3, is GAGVSQSPSNKVTEKGKDVELRCDPISGHTALYWYRQSLGQGLEFLIYFQGNSAPDKSGLPSDRFSAERTGGSVSTLTIQRTQQEDSAVYLCASSLQSGSTDTQYFGPGTRLTVL.